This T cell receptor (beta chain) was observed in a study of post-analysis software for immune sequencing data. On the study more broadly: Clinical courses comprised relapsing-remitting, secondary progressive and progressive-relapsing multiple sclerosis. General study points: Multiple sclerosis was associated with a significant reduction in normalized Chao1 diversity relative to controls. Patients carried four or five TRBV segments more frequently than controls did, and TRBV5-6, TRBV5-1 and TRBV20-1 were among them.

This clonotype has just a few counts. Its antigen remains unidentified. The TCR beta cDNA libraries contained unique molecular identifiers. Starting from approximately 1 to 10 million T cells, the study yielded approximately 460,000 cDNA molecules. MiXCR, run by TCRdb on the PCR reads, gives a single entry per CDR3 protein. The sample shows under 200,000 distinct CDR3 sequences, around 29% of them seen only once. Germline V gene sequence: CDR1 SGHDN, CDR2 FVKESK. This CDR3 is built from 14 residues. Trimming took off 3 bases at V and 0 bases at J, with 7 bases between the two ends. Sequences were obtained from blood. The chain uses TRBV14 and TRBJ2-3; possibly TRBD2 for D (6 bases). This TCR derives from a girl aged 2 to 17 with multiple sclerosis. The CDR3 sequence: CASSHAGSTDTQYF. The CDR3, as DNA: TGTGCCAGCAGCCATGCGGGGAGCACAGATACGCAGTATTTT. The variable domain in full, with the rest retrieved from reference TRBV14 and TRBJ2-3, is EAGVTQFPSHSVIEKGQTVTLRCDPISGHDNLYWYRRVMGKEIKFLLHFVKESKQDESGMPNNRFLAERTGGTYSTLKVQPAELEDSGVYFCASSHAGSTDTQYFGPGTRLTVL.